Shown below are 28 T cell receptor beta chains from a single sample sequenced in a study of cytomegalovirus exposure and HLA in healthy donors. Primers for the PCR totalled 60 Vbeta and 13 Jbeta. Assay used: immunoSEQ multiplex PCR; TCRdb lists only in-frame clones, some missing. The sample consists of roughly 130,000 clones, around 8.5% of them appearing once. Material for sequencing was PBMCs. The receptors come from a man aged 35 to 55 in good health and CMV-seronegative.

V is TRBV7-2 and J is TRBJ2-7; TRBD1 aligns across 9 bases. Germline CDR1 is SGHTA and CDR2 is FQGNSA. The length of the CDR3 is 15 residues. After removal of 5 bases from V and 1 base from J, the junction contained 6 bases not matched to a gene. CDR3 region: CASSRAGQGSYEQYF. In DNA form, the CDR3 reads TGTGCCAGCAGCAGAGCGGGACAGGGTTCCTACGAGCAGTACTTC.

This clone was detected a few times. This chain links TRBV5-1 with TRBJ2-7, with D perhaps TRBD1 (5 bases). V gave up 0 bases and J gave up 4 bases, with 14 bases separating them. Germline V gives CDR1 SGHRS, CDR2 YFSETQ. The CDR3 has 15 amino acids. CDR3 in DNA: TGCGCCAGCAGCTTGGGCCAGGGATCGTCGTACGAGCAGTACTTC. Encoded protein: CASSLGQGSSYEQYF.

The sample holds a few counts of this clone. The chain recombines TRBV28 with TRBJ1-4; maybe TRBD1 (6 bases). Looked up from germline, CDR1 is MDHEN and CDR2 is SYDVKM. The CDR3 contains 18 residues. V lost 9 bases, J lost 3 bases, and 26 bases lay in between. The CDR3 nucleotides are TGTGCCAGTTCGGAGACAGGAGAGGCGCCTGAGGCTAATGAAAAACTGTTTTTT. It encodes CASSETGEAPEANEKLFF. The whole variable domain, filled in from reference TRBV28 and TRBJ1-4, reads DVKVTQSSRYLVKRTGEKVFLECVQDMDHENMFWYRQDPGLGLRLIYFSYDVKMKEKGDIPEGYSVSREKKERFSLILESASTNQTSMYLCASSETGEAPEANEKLFFGSGTQLSVL.

The chain joins TRBV10-3 to TRBJ2-5; 8 positions match TRBD1. The DNA end favors TRBJ2-7, so the J call may be wrong. The CDR3 extends over 14 amino acids. Germline V gives CDR1 ENHRY, CDR2 SYGVKD. In nucleotides, the CDR3 is TGTGCCATCAGTGAGGGGGACAGGCCCTACGAGCAGTACTTC. Translation gives CAISEGDRPYEQYF.

As to this clone: Germline and junction disagree at one end, which may indicate a read error. The V call is TRBV29-1, the J call TRBJ2-1; D ambiguous. Germline loops: CDR1 SQVTM, CDR2 ANQGSEA. The CDR3 is 12 amino acids. CDR3 DNA sequence: TGCAGAGTTGAAGTCCTAGGATATGAGCAGTTCTTC. This translates into CRVEVLGYEQFF.

The V and J genes are TRBV15 and TRBJ1-5; D is ambiguous. The CDR3 loop spans 20 amino acids. The germline gives CDR1 LNHNV, CDR2 YYDKDF (reference sequence). V lost 0 bases and J lost 0, with 21 bases in between. The CDR3 DNA is TGTGCCACCAGCAGAGAAAGCGGCAGGTTAAGTGGGTATAGCAATCAGCCCCAGCATTTT. Protein: CATSRESGRLSGYSNQPQHF.

Regarding this clone: One end of the junction is discordant with germline, which a read error may explain. This sequence joins TRBV5-6 and TRBJ1-6; TRBD1 is a possible D gene (5 bases). Germline assignment: CDR1 SGHDT and CDR2 YYEEEE. This CDR3 comprises 16 residues. CDR3 nucleotides: TGTGCCAGCAGCTTGGGACAGACGTCCTCTAATTCACCCCTCCACTTT. Its protein product is CASSLGQTSSNSPLHF.

V is TRBV7-2 and J is TRBJ2-7, with 7 bases identical to TRBD2. Unmatched junction bases numbered 2, after V lost 3 bases and J lost 3 bases. Per germline, CDR1 SGHTA and CDR2 FQGNSA. The CDR3 sequence is 13 residues long. The CDR3 DNA is TGTGCCAGCAGCTTCAGCGGGGACTACGAGCAGTACTTC. This gives the protein CASSFSGDYEQYF.

CDR3 region: CASSLGRDSISGANVLTF. CDR3 in DNA: TGTGCCAGCAGCTTAGGTAGGGACAGTATCTCTGGGGCCAACGTCCTGACTTTC. This chain uses TRBV7-9 with TRBJ2-6; 7 bases map to TRBD1. CDR3 size: 18 residues. Germline-derived CDR1 and CDR2 are SEHNR and FQNEAQ (reference sequence). The J segment lost 0 bases and the V segment lost 1 base, leaving 6 bases of the junction unmatched.

In this sample, this clone turned up many times. The chain recombines TRBV7-9 with TRBJ1-4; 8 nucleotides match TRBD1. Losses at the gene ends were 0 bases for V and 5 bases for J; bases not matched to a gene: 5. This CDR3 comprises 16 residues. CDR1 and CDR2 (germline): SEHNR, FQNEAQ (reference sequence). The CDR3 sequence: CASSLAGQGANEKLFF. In DNA, the CDR3 is TGTGCCAGCAGCTTAGCCGGACAGGGAGCAAATGAAAAACTGTTTTTT.

This clone has more than one count but fewer than ten. The CDR3 loop is CASLLTGGPSYGYTF. In DNA form, the CDR3 reads TGTGCCAGCCTACTCACAGGGGGGCCCTCATATGGCTACACCTTC. The chain uses TRBV2 and TRBJ1-2, with 8 bases matching TRBD1. Trimming at V came to 8 bases and at J to 5 bases, leaving 13 bases not matched to a gene. The CDR3 runs to 15 residues. The germline gives CDR1 SNHLY, CDR2 FYNNEI.

This clone was counted between two and nine times. This rearrangement joins TRBV11-3 to TRBJ2-3; a weak D match, TRBD2 (6 bases). This CDR3 region has 15 residues. Between the trimmed V and J ends, which lost 3 bases and 1 base, there was a span of 11 bases. Germline CDR1 is SGHNT and CDR2 is YENEEA. The CDR3 spells CASSLGDSGTDTQYF. The CDR3 bases are TGTGCCAGCAGCTTGGGGGACTCGGGCACAGATACGCAGTATTTT.

This clone was detected only a few times. The V call is TRBV7-2, the J call TRBJ1-5; 9 positions match TRBD1. The germline V gene has CDR1 SGHTA and CDR2 FQGNSA. This CDR3 spans 15 amino acids. Trimming removed 4 bases from V and 4 bases from J; junction bases left unmatched: 5. The CDR3 is CASSYGTGWNQPQHF. The CDR3 DNA follows: TGTGCCAGCAGCTATGGGACAGGGTGGAATCAGCCCCAGCATTTT. Filled out from reference TRBV7-2 and TRBJ1-5, the complete variable domain reads GAGVSQSPSNKVTEKGKDVELRCDPISGHTALYWYRQSLGQGLEFLIYFQGNSAPDKSGLPSDRFSAERTGGSVSTLTIQRTQQEDSAVYLCASSYGTGWNQPQHFGDGTRLSIL.

This clone has only a few counts. J is TRBJ1-5 and V is TRBV4-2, with D perhaps matching TRBD1 (6 bases). V was trimmed by 5 bases and J by 2 bases, leaving 13 bases between them. This CDR3 has 15 residues. Per germline, CDR1 LGHNA and CDR2 YNFKEQ. CDR3 nucleotides: TGTGCCAGCAGCGACAGGCTCAATGGCAATCAGCCCCAGCATTTT. It yields the protein CASSDRLNGNQPQHF.

This clone appeared a few times. The rearrangement uses TRBV6-4 and TRBJ1-2, with 7 nucleotides matching TRBD1. Germline V gene sequence: CDR1 MRHNA, CDR2 SNTAGT. This CDR3 comprises 13 residues. V lost 3 bases and J lost 3; bases outside the gene matches: 1. This CDR3 is CASSEGQHYGYTF. CDR3 nucleotide sequence: TGTGCCAGCAGTGAGGGACAGCACTATGGCTACACCTTC.

The gene calls are TRBV5-1 and TRBJ2-1; TRBD2 aligns across 8 bases. In germline, CDR1 is SGHRS, CDR2 YFSETQ. The CDR3 is 15 residues long. V was pared by 0 bases and J by 2 bases, with 1 base of the junction left unmatched. The CDR3 spells CASSLVGGAYNEQFF. In DNA, the CDR3 is TGCGCCAGCAGCTTGGTCGGGGGGGCCTACAATGAGCAGTTCTTC.

The rearrangement links TRBV4-2 to TRBJ2-7; maybe TRBD2 (6 bases). V was cut by 0 bases and J by 4 bases, with 13 bases left in between. This CDR3 contains 15 residues. Germline CDR1 and CDR2: LGHNA and YNFKEQ. CDR3 in amino acids: CASSQDIGGTYEQYF. The DNA of the CDR3 is TGTGCCAGCAGCCAAGATATAGGCGGGACGTACGAGCAGTACTTC.

There are a few counts of this clone. The chain employs TRBV19 and TRBJ2-2; the match to TRBD2 covers 8 bases. Germline CDR1 LNHDA, CDR2 SQIVND (reference sequence). CDR3 length: 17 residues. Losses at the gene ends were 7 bases for V and 3 bases for J; bases not matched to a gene: 13. The CDR3 DNA sequence: TGTGCCAGTAATGGGGGGAATAGCGGGGATGACACCGGGGAGCTGTTTTTT. This codes for CASNGGNSGDDTGELFF. The full variable domain, in which reference TRBV19 and TRBJ2-2 provide the parts outside the CDR3, is DGGITQSPKYLFRKEGQNVTLSCEQNLNHDAMYWYRQDPGQGLRLIYYSQIVNDFQKGDIAEGYSVSREKKESFPLTVTSAQKNPTAFYLCASNGGNSGDDTGELFFGEGSRLTVL.

This clone came up a few times. The J gene is TRBJ2-5, the V gene TRBV4-3; D unclear. This CDR3 has 14 residues. The V and J ends lost 1 base and 3 bases respectively, with 9 bases between them. Per the germline V gene, CDR1 is LGHNA and CDR2 is YSLEER. CDR3 amino acids: CASSQVVYKETQYF. The CDR3 coding sequence is TGCGCCAGCAGCCAAGTCGTTTACAAAGAGACCCAGTACTTC.

The chain recombines TRBV27 with TRBJ1-2; D is unresolved. CDR1 and CDR2 from the germline V gene are MNHEY and SMNVEV (reference sequence). The length of the CDR3 is 13 residues. Trimming shortened V by 7 bases and J by 4 bases, and 13 bases separated the two germline ends. CDR3 protein: CASKVPGTYGYTF. The CDR3 region has the DNA TGTGCCAGCAAGGTTCCAGGAACCTATGGCTACACCTTC.

The rearrangement joins TRBV7-2 to TRBJ2-5; D not certain. Germline V gene data show CDR1 as SGHTA and CDR2 as FQGNSA. V shed 6 bases and J shed 2 bases, with 4 bases lying between them. The CDR3 runs to 11 residues. The CDR3 here is CASREQETQYF. The DNA of the CDR3 is TGTGCCAGCAGAGAGCAAGAGACCCAGTACTTC.

This sequence joins TRBV28 and TRBJ1-5; 7 bases are a match to TRBD1. V lost 3 bases to trimming and J lost 4 bases; unmatched junction nucleotides: 3. The CDR3 totals 14 residues. Germline assignment: CDR1 MDHEN and CDR2 SYDVKM. The CDR3 DNA sequence: TGTGCCAGCAGTTTGCAACAGGGGAATCAGCCCCAGCATTTT. Translation gives CASSLQQGNQPQHF.

The rearrangement joins TRBV6-5 to TRBJ2-7; tentatively, D is TRBD2 (5 bases). From germline, CDR1 is MNHEY and CDR2 SVGAGI. The CDR3 runs 13 residues. Trimming removed 2 bases from V and 1 base from J, with 6 bases in between. The CDR3 DNA reads as TGTGCCAGCAGTTACCGGACTTCCTACGAGCAGTACTTC. It specifies CASSYRTSYEQYF.

This clone appeared a few times. The chain couples TRBV6-5 to TRBJ1-5; a weak D match, TRBD1 (6 bases). The CDR3 loop spans 15 amino acids. The germline V gene encodes CDR1 MNHEY and CDR2 SVGAGI. Trimming pared 7 bases from V and 4 bases from J, leaving 17 bases between. In nucleotides, the CDR3 is TGTGCCAGCAAAGAGACAGGATGGGGAAATCAGCCCCAGCATTTT. Translated: CASKETGWGNQPQHF.

The sample holds a few counts of this clone. This rearrangement joins TRBV7-8 to TRBJ2-2; 12 nucleotides align to TRBD1. This CDR3 comprises 16 residues. CDR1 SGHVS and CDR2 FQNEAQ come from the germline V gene. V lost 5 bases to trimming and J lost 4 bases; unmatched junction nucleotides: 5. The CDR3 sequence is CASSPGTGGFTGELFF. In nucleotides, the CDR3 is TGTGCCAGCAGCCCCGGGACAGGGGGCTTCACCGGGGAGCTGTTTTTT. Full variable domain (missing parts from reference TRBV7-8 and TRBJ2-2): GAGVSQSPRYKVAKRGQDVALRCDPISGHVSLFWYQQALGQGPEFLTYFQNEAQLDKSGLPSDRFFAERPEGSVSTLKIQRTQQEDSAVYLCASSPGTGGFTGELFFGEGSRLTVL.

This chain links TRBV7-3 with TRBJ2-2, with D perhaps matching TRBD1 (5 bases). The germline CDR1 and CDR2 sequences are SGHTA and FQGTGA. CDR3 length equals 15 residues. Trimming removed 2 bases at V and 4 bases at J, with 11 bases between. CDR3: CASSLQLTGTGELFF. DNA of the CDR3: TGTGCCAGCAGCTTACAACTCACAGGCACCGGGGAGCTGTTTTTT.

This clone was counted many times. V is TRBV7-2 and J is TRBJ2-7; TRBD1 matches 9 bases. V gave up 3 bases and J gave up 3 bases; unmatched junction bases: 3. Germline CDR1 and CDR2: SGHTA and FQGNSA. This CDR3 has 14 amino acids. This CDR3 reads CASSLGQGNYEQYF. The CDR3 nucleotides read TGTGCCAGCAGCTTGGGACAGGGTAACTACGAGCAGTACTTC. Together with reference TRBV7-2 and TRBJ2-7, the CDR3 gives the full variable domain: GAGVSQSPSNKVTEKGKDVELRCDPISGHTALYWYRQSLGQGLEFLIYFQGNSAPDKSGLPSDRFSAERTGGSVSTLTIQRTQQEDSAVYLCASSLGQGNYEQYFGPGTRLTVT.

The chain couples TRBV10-3 to TRBJ2-5, with D maybe TRBD2 (7 bases). The CDR3 consists of 14 residues. The V end was cut by 11 bases, the J end by 11 bases, with 27 bases between. The germline V gene encodes CDR1 ENHRY and CDR2 SYGVKD. The CDR3 DNA reads as TGTGCCGCCAAAGCACGGGCGGGGGCGGAAGAGCAGTACTTC. It specifies CAAKARAGAEEQYF.